This entry lists 21 T cell receptor beta chains sequenced from one sample in a study of T cells expressing NK-cell markers. TCRdb re-called the 5' RACE reads, yielding one record per CDR3 amino acid sequence without DNA. This repertoire comprises about 390,000 distinct CDR3 sequences; its ten largest clones make up around 10%. The sample consisted of blood T cells: a sorted CD56 or NKG2C T cell subset, CD4+ or CD8+ T cells, or bulk PBMC T cells (not recorded which). All receptors come from a woman in her fifties or sixties in good health.

This chain uses TRBV6-5 with TRBJ1-1; no DNA is available, so the TRBD1 call from TCRdb remains unchecked. Germline assignment: CDR1 MNHEY and CDR2 SVGAGI. CDR3 size: 15 residues. CDR3 residues: CASSYTGQGAGGAFF.

This chain's CDR3 is CASGPLGADTQYF. The chain carries TRBV3-1 and TRBJ2-3; TCRdb gives TRBD2 as the D gene, but with no DNA this cannot be confirmed. The CDR3 spans 13 residues. CDR1 is LGHDT, CDR2 YNNKEL, per germline (reference sequence).

This sequence joins TRBV4-1 and TRBJ2-7; TCRdb designates TRBD1, a call that cannot be tested without DNA. This CDR3 comprises 15 residues. Germline V gives CDR1 MGHRA, CDR2 YSYEKL. The CDR3 reads CASSQFMGQGGEQYF.

This rearrangement joins TRBV12-3 or TRBV12-4 to TRBJ2-1; the TCRdb D gene call, TRBD2, has no DNA to confirm it. The CDR3 totals 17 residues. The CDR3 is CASSFQRLAGGPHEQFF.

The rearrangement uses TRBV20-1 and TRBJ2-5; as DNA is missing, the TRBD2 call by TCRdb cannot be tested. This CDR3 spans 17 amino acids. Looked up from germline, CDR1 is DFQATT and CDR2 is SNEGSKA (reference sequence). The chain's CDR3 is CSARAHGTSTFQETQYF.

The J gene is TRBJ2-2, the V gene TRBV7-9; TCRdb picks TRBD2, but there is no DNA to check that call. Per the germline V gene, CDR1 is SEHNR and CDR2 is FQNEAQ (reference sequence). This CDR3 comprises 18 residues. The CDR3 sequence is CASSSPRVSGRATGELFF. Drawing the rest from reference TRBV7-9 and TRBJ2-2, the complete variable domain is DTGVSQNPRHKITKRGQNVTFRCDPISEHNRLYWYRQTLGQGPEFLTYFQNEAQLEKSRLLSDRFSAERPKGSFSTLEIQRTEQGDSAMYLCASSSPRVSGRATGELFFGEGSRLTVL.

The V call is TRBV10-1, the J call TRBJ2-1; TCRdb picks TRBD1, but there is no DNA to check that call. CDR1 and CDR2 from the germline V gene are WNHNN and SYGVQD (reference sequence). CDR3 length: 12 residues. The CDR3 sequence is CASSGLGGEQFF.

V is TRBV12-3 or TRBV12-4 and J is TRBJ2-7; TCRdb lists TRBD1, though no DNA is available to test this call. The CDR3 is 16 amino acids. The CDR3 here is CASSPSGWTFRYEQYF.

The chain joins TRBV7-8 to TRBJ1-5; lacking DNA, the TRBD1 call made by TCRdb goes unchecked. The germline V gene encodes CDR1 SGHVS and CDR2 FQNEAQ. The CDR3 has 14 residues. The CDR3 loop is CASSPRTGDQPQHF.

The rearrangement uses TRBV3-1 and TRBJ2-1; with no DNA, the TCRdb D assignment of TRBD2 cannot be verified. The CDR3 has 15 amino acids. Per germline, CDR1 LGHDT and CDR2 YNNKEL (reference sequence). CDR3 amino acids: CASSPGLDSYNEQFF.

The V and J genes are TRBV4-1 and TRBJ2-7; the TRBD2 assignment by TCRdb is unverifiable without DNA. The length of the CDR3 is 15 residues. Germline CDR1 is MGHRA and CDR2 is YSYEKL. The CDR3 is CASSGTFRQRVEQYF.

J is TRBJ2-7 and V is TRBV12-3 or TRBV12-4; TCRdb names TRBD1, which stays unverified in the absence of DNA. The CDR3 consists of 14 residues. The CDR3 protein is CASSLGRGPNEQYF.

This chain joins TRBV24-1 and TRBJ2-3. Germline assignment: CDR1 KGHDR and CDR2 SFDVKD. CDR3 length equals 13 residues. CDR3 residues: CATSDYGTDTQYF.

The chain recombines TRBV6-2 or TRBV6-3 with TRBJ1-1. CDR1 and CDR2 (germline): MNHEY, SVGEGT. CDR3 length equals 16 residues. CDR3 residues: CASSWVFVRKPTEAFF.

The rearrangement uses TRBV9 and TRBJ1-1. The CDR3 contains 14 residues. CDR1 is SGDLS, CDR2 YYNGEE, per germline. The CDR3 sequence: CASSLSVGNTEAFF.

The rearrangement uses TRBV5-1 and TRBJ2-1. CDR1 and CDR2 (germline): SGHRS, YFSETQ. CDR3 size: 16 residues. The chain's CDR3 is CASSLIAESSYNEQFF. Full variable domain (missing parts from reference TRBV5-1 and TRBJ2-1): KAGVTQTPRYLIKTRGQQVTLSCSPISGHRSVSWYQQTPGQGLQFLFEYFSETQRNKGNFPGRFSGRQFSNSRSEMNVSTLELGDSALYLCASSLIAESSYNEQFFGPGTRLTVL.

V usage is TRBV5-5 and J usage is TRBJ1-1. This CDR3 is 16 amino acids long. Looked up from germline, CDR1 is SGHKS and CDR2 is YYEKEE (reference sequence). This CDR3 reads CASSLREGTFNTEAFF.

This chain connects TRBV10-3 to TRBJ2-5; the TCRdb call, TRBD2, lacks DNA for checking. CDR3 length: 11 amino acids. Germline lookup yields CDR1 ENHRY and CDR2 SYGVKD. CDR3 amino acids: CAAAGEETQYF.

The chain uses TRBV12-3 or TRBV12-4 and TRBJ2-7; without DNA, the TCRdb call of TRBD1 cannot be checked. The length of the CDR3 is 15 residues. CDR3 protein: CASSLALPGLYEQYF.

The gene calls are TRBV2 and TRBJ1-2. This CDR3 is built from 14 residues. CDR1 and CDR2 (germline): SNHLY, FYNNEI. This chain's CDR3 is CASTSWSSNYGYTF.

V is TRBV29-1 and J is TRBJ2-3; the TCRdb D gene call, TRBD1, has no DNA to confirm it. The length of the CDR3 is 14 residues. In germline, CDR1 is SQVTM, CDR2 ANQGSEA. The CDR3 sequence: CSAVDRDGTDTQYF.